These 8 T cell receptor beta chains originate from one sample sequenced in a study of T cell repertoires in cytomegalovirus infection. A single record per CDR3 protein comes from TCRdb applying MiXCR to the reads. The table includes about 740,000 distinct CDR3 sequences, 35% to 40% detected once. The sample was PBMCs. The receptors derive from a human donor in good health (CMV status not recorded). Some clones in this sample may be carry-over from other donors' samples.

CDR3 DNA: TGTGCCAGCAGTGCCCCCTCGCAGGGGTCCACTGAAGCTTTCTTT. It translates to CASSAPSQGSTEAFF. V is TRBV6-6 and J is TRBJ1-1; a weak D match, TRBD1 (6 bases). The CDR3 runs to 15 residues. Looked up from germline, CDR1 is MNHNY and CDR2 is SVGAGI (reference sequence). Between the trimmed V and J ends, which lost 5 bases and 4 bases, there was a span of 17 bases.

The rearrangement uses TRBV19 and TRBJ2-6; a possible D gene is TRBD1 (6 bases). Looked up from germline, CDR1 is LNHDA and CDR2 is SQIVND (reference sequence). The V end lost 7 bases, the J end lost 2 bases, and 15 bases lay between the germline ends. The CDR3 covers 16 residues. The CDR3 nucleotides are TGTGCCAGTAAGGGTTCTGGGGGCCCTGGGGCCAACGTCCTGACTTTC. This encodes CASKGSGGPGANVLTF. The variable domain in full, completed from reference TRBV19 and TRBJ2-6, reads DGGITQSPKYLFRKEGQNVTLSCEQNLNHDAMYWYRQDPGQGLRLIYYSQIVNDFQKGDIAEGYSVSREKKESFPLTVTSAQKNPTAFYLCASKGSGGPGANVLTFGAGSRLTVL.

The chain links TRBV12-3 or TRBV12-4 to TRBJ1-2; weak D call: TRBD1 (5 bases). The CDR3 loop spans 14 amino acids. The V and J ends lost 3 bases and 4 bases respectively, with 12 bases between them. The CDR3 reads CASSFGTSSYGYTF. The CDR3 DNA reads TGTGCCAGCAGTTTTGGGACTTCCAGCTATGGCTACACCTTC.

There are many counts of this clonotype. The J gene is TRBJ1-6, the V gene TRBV7-3; no clear D. V was pared by 0 bases and J by 10 bases, with 7 bases between. Per the germline V gene, CDR1 is SGHTA and CDR2 is FQGTGA. There are 13 residues in the CDR3. The CDR3 DNA reads TGTGCCAGCAGCTTAACGAGCTTCTCACCCCTCCACTTT. It is translated as CASSLTSFSPLHF.

The chain is built from TRBV30 and TRBJ1-5; TRBD1 is a possible D gene (6 bases). The V gene lost 2 bases and the J gene lost 4 bases, with 18 bases spanning the gap. The CDR3 extends over 16 amino acids. Germline-derived CDR1 and CDR2 are GTSNPN and SVGIG (reference sequence). CDR3 sequence: CAWSSLGRRGNQPQHF. The CDR3 DNA reads TGTGCCTGGAGTTCTCTAGGGAGAAGGGGGAATCAGCCCCAGCATTTT.

This clonotype was seen ten or more times. The gene calls are TRBV7-2 and TRBJ1-1; no clear D gene. The germline CDR1 and CDR2 sequences are SGHTA and FQGNSA. The CDR3 sequence is 13 residues long. Trimming took off 3 bases at V and 1 base at J, with 6 bases between the two ends. In DNA form, the CDR3 reads TGTGCCAGCAGCTTTACTACGAACACTGAAGCTTTCTTT. Protein: CASSFTTNTEAFF.

The V and J genes are TRBV29-1 and TRBJ1-1, with D unresolved. Trimming left V 3 bases short and J 5 bases short, with 16 bases between. This CDR3 contains 14 residues. Germline CDR1 and CDR2: SQVTM and ANQGSEA. The CDR3 is CSVERTGTGTEAFF. Here the CDR3 DNA reads TGCAGCGTTGAGAGGACGGGCACGGGGACTGAAGCTTTCTTT.

J is TRBJ1-3 and V is TRBV15; the D gene is possibly TRBD1 (5 bases). Trimming took off 5 bases at V and 0 bases at J, with 14 bases between the two ends. Germline V CDR1 and CDR2: LNHNV, YYDKDF (reference sequence). The CDR3 covers 16 residues. The CDR3 nucleotides read TGTGCCACCAGCTTTCCCACAGGAGCCTCTGGAAACACCATATATTTT. Translated: CATSFPTGASGNTIYF.